The T cell receptor (beta chain) under discussion was sequenced for a study of shared T cell receptors in the human thymus. Germline V gene lookup returns CDR1 WSHSY and CDR2 SAAADI. This CDR3 has 14 residues. Trimming stripped 8 bases from V and 4 bases from J, with 17 bases between. Sequenced by immunoSEQ multiplex PCR; TCRdb stores in-frame clones only, minus some. The sample lists hundreds of thousands of clones, over 75% seen once, with 0.01% in the top ten. Another study also made use of these data, one on human thymus T cells. That investigation notes: Among the donors, all were healthy Finnish infants having corrective surgery for congenital heart defects. Resections from corrective heart surgery supplied the thymus tissue. Gene usage for V and J segments appeared biased in thymic and blood repertoires.

The clonotype originates from a boy in the first two years of life with a congenital heart defect. The chain couples TRBV10-2 to TRBJ1-2, with D tentatively TRBD1 (6 bases). Sequencing was carried out using thymocytes. This chain's CDR3 is CASLPGGAGYGYTF. CDR3 DNA: TGCGCCAGCCTGCCGGGGGGCGCCGGCTATGGCTACACCTTC.